This is a list of T cell receptor beta chains from one sample in a study of OX40 agonist ivuxolimab in advanced cancers. The assay was immunoSEQ multiplex PCR, and TCRdb's table has in-frame clones only and misses some. The sample shows some 96,000 clones, about four fifths of them seen only once. This material consisted of CD4+ or CD8+ T cells sorted from blood, taken in a trial of the OX40 agonist ivuxolimab. Receptors were obtained from an adult with an advanced solid tumor such as melanoma, head and neck, liver or kidney cancer. CDR3s include the opening cysteine and the closing phenylalanine or tryptophan. A D gene is named only where the DNA matches it firmly. Not all rows give a size; the values are once, few, many and, for expanded clones, a class.

>TRBD2|TRBV10-2|TRBJ2-7|once
TGCGCCAGCAGTGGTCCGGGACTAGCGGGAGTTAAAGAGCAGTACTTC
CASSGPGLAGVKEQYF
>NA|TRBV27|TRBJ2-2|NA
TGTGCCAGCAGAAGTGCCGGCGTTGAGGCCGGGGAGCTGTTTTTT
CASRSAGVEAGELFF
>NA|TRBV29-1|TRBJ1-1|NA
TGCAGCGTTCGATCGGGGGAAGGGGGAGGGATTACTGAAGCTTTCTTT
CSVRSGEGGGITEAFF
>NA|TRBV21-1|TRBJ2-7|NA
TGTGCCAGCAGCAAAGAAGAGGCAGGGAGCTACGAGCAGTACTTC
CASSKEEAGSYEQYF
>NA|TRBV19|TRBJ2-7|NA
TGTGCCAGTGGAGAGACCGGGGCGACGTCCGAGCAGTACTTC
CASGETGATSEQYF
>TRBD1|TRBV2|TRBJ2-2|NA
TGTGCCAGCAGTGAAATACAGGGGTCCGGGGAGCTGTTTTTT
CASSEIQGSGELFF
>NA|TRBV5-4|TRBJ1-2|NA
TGTGCCAGCAGCCCGCCGGTACCTAACTATGGCTACACCTTC
CASSPPVPNYGYTF
>NA|TRBV9|TRBJ2-1|NA
TGTGCCAGCAGCGTAGCGGTGAGCTCCTACAATGAGCAGTTCTTC
CASSVAVSSYNEQFF
>NA|TRBV15|TRBJ1-5|NA
TGTGCCACCAGCAGAGTTATTCTATCGGGTCATCAGCCCCAGCATTTT
CATSRVILSGHQPQHF
>TRBD2|TRBV7-2|TRBJ2-1|NA
TGTGCCAGCAGCTTAGAGGCTAGCGGGGGGGCAAGTAACGATGAGCAGTTCTTC
CASSLEASGGASNDEQFF
>NA|TRBV28|TRBJ2-3|NA
TGTGCCAGCAGAAATTTAGGGACTTTCACAGATACGCAGTATTTT
CASRNLGTFTDTQYF
>NA|TRBV28|TRBJ1-2|NA
TGTGCCAGCAGTTCATATTCTACACTTGCCTATGGCTACACCTTC
CASSSYSTLAYGYTF
>NA|TRBV28|TRBJ1-4|once
TGTGCCAGCAGTTTCCCCGGTCTTCTTGCAACTAATGAAAAACTGTTTTTT
CASSFPGLLATNEKLFF
>TRBD1|TRBV6-5|TRBJ2-7|NA
TGTGCCAGCAATATGACAGGGATACACGAGCAGTACTTC
CASNMTGIHEQYF
>TRBD1|TRBV5-6|TRBJ1-2|few
TGTGCCAGCAGCCTGGCCGGGACAGGGGCAACTGATGGCTACACCTTC
CASSLAGTGATDGYTF
>TRBD2|TRBV11-2|TRBJ2-1|NA
TGTGCCAGCACAGGACTAGTTTTTGCCAATGAGCAGTTCTTC
CASTGLVFANEQFF
>NA|TRBV29-1|TRBJ1-6|NA
TGCAGCGTTGCGAGCTCCTATAATTCACCCCTCCACTTT
CSVASSYNSPLHF
>TRBD2|TRBV7-2|TRBJ2-1|NA
TGTGCCAGCAGCTTAGATCTCCGGGGGGGTAGGCATGAGCAGTTCTTC
CASSLDLRGGRHEQFF
>TRBD1|TRBV29-1|TRBJ2-1|NA
TGCAGCGCCAAATGGAGACAGGGGCTCGGGTATGAGCAGTTCTTC
CSAKWRQGLGYEQFF
>NA|TRBV29-1|TRBJ1-5|NA
TGCAGCGTTGTGGGAGGTAACGGTCAGCCCCAGCATTTT
CSVVGGNGQPQHF
>NA|TRBV15|TRBJ1-2|few
TGTGCCACTAAATCAAAGGACAGCTTCTATGGCTACACCTTC
CATKSKDSFYGYTF
>NA|TRBV10-3|TRBJ2-1|NA
TGTGCCATCAGTGAGTCAAGTGGAGACAATGAGCAGTTCTTC
CAISESSGDNEQFF
>NA|TRBV6-6|TRBJ1-2|NA
TGTGCCAGCAGTTTGGAAAGAGCCAACTATGGCTACACCTTC
CASSLERANYGYTF
>NA|TRBV28|TRBJ1-4|NA
TGTGCCAGCAGCCCGCCGGATGAAAAACTGTTTTTT
CASSPPDEKLFF
>NA|TRBV6-1|TRBJ2-3|NA
TGTGCCAGCAGCCCTTACCTAGCAGATACGCAGTATTTT
CASSPYLADTQYF
>TRBD1|TRBV11-2|TRBJ2-7|NA
TGTGCCAGCAGCTCCTCGACAGGGGCCTACGAGCAGTACTTC
CASSSSTGAYEQYF
>NA|TRBV2|TRBJ1-1|once
TGTGCCAGCCACGGCGAGAACACTGAAGCTTTCTTT
CASHGENTEAFF
>TRBD1|TRBV19|TRBJ1-1|NA
TGTGCCAGTAGAAGCGACACCGGGACAGCTTTGAACACTGAAGCTTTCTTT
CASRSDTGTALNTEAFF
>NA|TRBV9|TRBJ2-2|NA
TGTGCCAGCAGCGCCGGACTGACCGGGGAGCTGTTTTTT
CASSAGLTGELFF
>NA|TRBV27|TRBJ1-1|NA
TGTGCCAGCAGTCCCAATCATATGAACACTGAAGCTTTCTTT
CASSPNHMNTEAFF
>NA|TRBV5-1|TRBJ2-1|NA
TGCGCCAGCAGCTCAATCGGAACTTCCTACAATGAGCAGTTCTTC
CASSSIGTSYNEQFF
>NA|TRBV7-9|TRBJ1-3|NA
TGTGCCAGCAGCATACACCGGACAGTTTCAGTTGGAAACACCATATATTTT
CASSIHRTVSVGNTIYF
>NA|TRBV4-2|TRBJ2-3|NA
TGTGCCAGCAGCCAAGGGATCTGGTCAGATACGCAGTATTTT
CASSQGIWSDTQYF
>TRBD2|TRBV29-1|TRBJ2-2|NA
TGCAGCGTTGGGAGGACTAGCGGGAGAGGTGCCGGGGAGCTGTTTTTT
CSVGRTSGRGAGELFF
>NA|TRBV7-3|TRBJ2-5|few
TGTGCCAGCAGTCGAGTACCGCAAGAGACCCAGTACTTC
CASSRVPQETQYF
>NA|TRBV6-5|TRBJ1-2|NA
TGTGCCAGCAGTTATGAGGCAGGGAACTATGGCTACACCTTC
CASSYEAGNYGYTF
>NA|TRBV6-5|TRBJ1-2|NA
TGTGCCAGCAGTCCGGCCAGGGGCTATGGCTACACCTTC
CASSPARGYGYTF
>NA|TRBV21-1|TRBJ1-5|NA
TGTGCCAGCATTGGGGGCGAAAAACAGCCCCAGCATTTT
CASIGGEKQPQHF
>TRBD1|TRBV11-2|TRBJ1-1|NA
TGTGCCAGCAGCCGACCCCCGGACAGGTCTAACACTGAAGCTTTCTTT
CASSRPPDRSNTEAFF
>NA|TRBV6-5|TRBJ2-5|NA
TGTGCCAGCAGTTACGATCATAGCCTAGGGGAGACCCAGTACTTC
CASSYDHSLGETQYF
>NA|TRBV6-1|TRBJ1-2|NA
TGTGCCAGCAGTGAAACTTCGGGACTCTATGGCTACACCTTC
CASSETSGLYGYTF
>NA|TRBV29-1|TRBJ2-7|once
TGCAGCGCCAACACCAGGGGGGACTACTCCTACGAGCAGTACTTC
CSANTRGDYSYEQYF
>TRBD2|TRBV28|TRBJ2-7|NA
TGTGCCAGCAGTCCCCCCAGGGCGGGGGACTTTACCTACGAGCAGTACTTC
CASSPPRAGDFTYEQYF
>NA|TRBV7-8|TRBJ2-1|NA
TGTGCCAGCAGCTCCGTAAGACGGGGATCGCATGAGCAGTTCTTC
CASSSVRRGSHEQFF
>NA|TRBV11-1|TRBJ1-3|NA
TGTGCCAGCAGCCTCGAAAGGGGCGGAGGAAACACCATATATTTT
CASSLERGGGNTIYF
>NA|TRBV5-4|TRBJ2-7|NA
TGTGCCAGCAGCTTGGGAACAGTGCTACGAGCAGGGGGGGGCTTC
CASSLGTVLRAGGGF
>NA|TRBV2|TRBJ2-3|NA
TGTGCCAGCAGTGTCATAGATACGCAGTATTTT
CASSVIDTQYF
>NA|TRBV29-1|TRBJ1-4|NA
TGCAGCGTAGTGGCCGGGTCTCGCAATGAAAAACTGTTTTTT
CSVVAGSRNEKLFF
>TRBD1|TRBV19|TRBJ2-1|NA
TGTGCCAGTAGTATCGGTCCGACAGGGGGCGCCTACAATGAGCAGTTCTTC
CASSIGPTGGAYNEQFF
>TRBD2|TRBV30|TRBJ2-1|NA
TGTGCCTGGAGTGTGGCCTTCGGGAGGGGCAATGAGCAGTTCTTC
CAWSVAFGRGNEQFF
>NA|TRBV29-1|TRBJ1-1|NA
TGCAGCGTGGGTAGGGCAGGGGCTGAAGCTTTCTTT
CSVGRAGAEAFF
>NA|TRBV5-8|TRBJ2-1|NA
TGTGCCAGCAGCCTAACTAGCTCCATACCTGGGGATGAGCAGTTCTTC
CASSLTSSIPGDEQFF
>NA|TRBV4-2|TRBJ2-7|NA
TGTGCCAGCAGCCTAATAAACGCCGCAGGCCCCTACGAGCAGTACTTC
CASSLINAAGPYEQYF
>TRBD1|TRBV29-1|TRBJ2-7|NA
TGCAGCGTGAGCCGACAGGGTCAAACTAACGAGCAGTACTTC
CSVSRQGQTNEQYF
>NA|TRBV7-9|TRBJ1-4|NA
TGTGCCAGCAGCTTAGGGGGCAGATCCTATGCAACTAATGAAAAACTGTTTTTT
CASSLGGRSYATNEKLFF
>TRBD1|TRBV4-3|TRBJ1-4|once
TGCGCCAGCAGCCAAGGACAGGGCTTAAGAGAAAAACTGTTTTTT
CASSQGQGLREKLFF
>NA|TRBV30|TRBJ2-3|NA
TGTGCCTGGGACAGCCGGGGAGATACGCAGTATTTT
CAWDSRGDTQYF